This T cell receptor beta chain comes out of a study of blood T cell repertoires in COVID-19. Study context: Samples taken during acute and convalescent COVID-19 were collected in the United States, Italy and Spain. Sources were T cells, B-cell-depleted T cells, or PBMCs; the material itself was cDNA or gDNA.

Methods used by the authors: For nucleated cells, counts were estimated from reference gene primer amplification. Sequenced by immunoSEQ multiplex PCR; TCRdb stores in-frame clones only, minus some. From that table come the V and J calls and clone size; the DNA was used to work out D and trimming. Of about 220,000 clones in the sample, roughly 85% are singletons; the top ten hold 2% to 3%. Enrolment of Seattle patients took place during active infection, and they were followed longitudinally. The germline V gene encodes CDR1 MNHEY and CDR2 SVGAGI. This CDR3 is built from 16 residues. The V gene end was trimmed by 0 bases and the J gene end by 5 bases; junction bases not matched to a gene: 7.

The V gene is TRBV6-5, the J gene TRBJ2-3, with 8 nucleotides matching TRBD2. The TCR comes from a woman in her 70s with COVID-19, enrolled during active disease. Sequencing was done on a sample of peripheral blood. The CDR3 DNA follows: TGTGCCAGCAGTTACTCGTACGGGAGGGCCAGAGATACGCAGTATTTT. It is translated as CASSYSYGRARDTQYF.